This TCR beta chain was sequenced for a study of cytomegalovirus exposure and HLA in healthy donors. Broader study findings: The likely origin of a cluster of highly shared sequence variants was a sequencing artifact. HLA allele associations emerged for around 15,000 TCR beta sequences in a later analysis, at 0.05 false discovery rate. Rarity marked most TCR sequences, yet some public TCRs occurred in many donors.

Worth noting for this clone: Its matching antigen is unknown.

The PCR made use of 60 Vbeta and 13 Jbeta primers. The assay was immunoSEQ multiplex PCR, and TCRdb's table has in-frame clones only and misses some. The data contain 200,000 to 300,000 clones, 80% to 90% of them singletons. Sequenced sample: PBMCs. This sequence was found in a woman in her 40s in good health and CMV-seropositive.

CDR3 DNA sequence: TGTGCCAGCAGCTTAGATAGCGGGACTAGCACAGATACGCAGTATTTT. It encodes CASSLDSGTSTDTQYF. The V and J genes are TRBV7-2 and TRBJ2-3, with TRBD2 matching over 8 bases. After removal of 1 base from V and 0 bases from J, the junction contained 3 bases not matched to a gene. Germline loops: CDR1 SGHTA, CDR2 FQGNSA. This CDR3 has 16 residues. Based on the CDR3 plus reference TRBV7-2 and TRBJ2-3, the full variable domain is GAGVSQSPSNKVTEKGKDVELRCDPISGHTALYWYRQSLGQGLEFLIYFQGNSAPDKSGLPSDRFSAERTGGSVSTLTIQRTQQEDSAVYLCASSLDSGTSTDTQYFGPGTRLTVL.